The following is a T cell receptor beta chain sequence with its context. Its target is not known. The data stem from a study of cytomegalovirus exposure and HLA in healthy donors. Study-wide findings and caveats: Common viral pathogens seemed, in a later analysis, to connect with several of the most significant clusters. The study dropped some indistinguishable V segments, TRBV6-2 and TRBV6-3 among them. Specific recognition of CMV antigens was confirmed in vitro for a few chains (all CMV-associated). A previous analysis found most TCR beta V segments productive roughly 87% or roughly 30% of the time.

PCR employed 60 Vbeta and 13 Jbeta primers. Generated by immunoSEQ multiplex PCR, the TCRdb table keeps only in-frame clones and is missing some. The sample records about 190,000 clones, 65% to 75% being singletons. Trimming shortened V by 0 bases and J by 8 bases, and 7 bases separated the two germline ends. The CDR3 extends over 12 amino acids. Germline V CDR1 and CDR2: LGHNA, YSLEER. The chain is built from TRBV4-3 and TRBJ1-2, with D possibly TRBD1 on 6 matching bases. Sequences were obtained from PBMCs. The sequence was obtained from a man in his thirties or forties in good health and CMV-seropositive. CDR3 DNA: TGCGCCAGCAGCCAAGACAGGGGAGGCTACACCTTC. This gives the protein CASSQDRGGYTF.